This record concerns one T cell receptor (beta chain) sequence. What it binds is unknown. The record originates from a study of shared clonotypes between healthy human individuals. Method: immunoSEQ multiplex PCR; TCRdb's copy keeps in-frame clones and lacks some. The repertoire holds over a million clones, 60% to 80% seen once, with around 1.4% in the top ten. This CDR3 comprises 14 residues. Germline values: CDR1 SGHRS, CDR2 YFSETQ. The V end was cut by 7 bases, the J end by 0 bases, with 11 bases between. Broader study findings: A generally larger estimated richness was seen in naive subsets than in memory subsets.

The sequenced sample was memory CD4+ T cells sorted from blood. Subset reported: CD45RA-negative fraction. The receptor was derived from a man younger than 30 in good health. The rearrangement links TRBV5-1 to TRBJ1-3; a weak D match, TRBD1 (6 bases). This CDR3 reads CASAGGDSGNTIYF. CDR3 bases: TGCGCCAGCGCGGGGGGCGACTCTGGAAACACCATATATTTT.